These 9 T cell receptor beta chains originate from one sample sequenced in a study of cytomegalovirus exposure and HLA in healthy donors. The PCR made use of 60 Vbeta and 13 Jbeta primers. TCRdb's copy holds only in-frame clones and misses some; the assay was immunoSEQ multiplex PCR. Of about 110,000 clones listed, around 77% are singletons. The sequenced sample was PBMCs. The receptors originated from a woman younger than 45 in good health and CMV-seropositive.

The chain links TRBV4-1 to TRBJ1-4; D remains ambiguous. The CDR3 runs 15 residues. CDR1 and CDR2 from the germline V gene are MGHRA and YSYEKL. The V and J ends lost 4 bases and 8 bases respectively, with 17 bases between them. In nucleotides, the CDR3 is TGCGCCAGCAGCCCCTCCCACAACGGGGTCGAAAAACTGTTTTTT. Amino acid sequence: CASSPSHNGVEKLFF.

This chain uses TRBV6-5 with TRBJ2-7; D is possibly TRBD2 (5 bases). Germline V CDR1 and CDR2: MNHEY, SVGAGI. The CDR3 spans 13 residues. V was cut by 0 bases and J by 7 bases, with 10 bases left in between. CDR3 loop: CASSYSSRGEQYF. The CDR3 DNA reads TGTGCCAGCAGTTACTCTTCCCGGGGAGAGCAGTACTTC.

This chain links TRBV10-3 with TRBJ1-2; 7 positions match TRBD1. V was pared by 2 bases and J by 4 bases, with 4 bases of the junction left unmatched. This CDR3 is built from 14 residues. Germline CDR1 ENHRY, CDR2 SYGVKD. This CDR3 is CAISEGQAIYGYTF. The CDR3 nucleotides read TGTGCCATCAGTGAGGGACAGGCCATCTATGGCTACACCTTC.

This clone was detected only a few times. V gene TRBV7-2 combines with J gene TRBJ2-7; no reliable D call. This CDR3 is built from 11 residues. Trimming took off 5 bases at V and 3 bases at J, with 5 bases between the two ends. Germline CDR1 is SGHTA and CDR2 is FQGNSA. CDR3 in DNA: TGTGCCAGCAGCCCCAGCTACGAGCAGTACTTC. Protein product: CASSPSYEQYF.

The J gene is TRBJ1-1, the V gene TRBV7-6; the D is unclear. This CDR3 comprises 13 residues. Per germline, CDR1 SGHVS and CDR2 FNYEAQ. V lost 7 bases, J lost 4 bases, and 13 bases lay in between. The CDR3 DNA reads as TGTGCCAGCACCCCCTATTCTGGCACTGAAGCTTTCTTT. Translation: CASTPYSGTEAFF.

This rearrangement joins TRBV7-9 to TRBJ2-2, with 9 bases fitting TRBD1. Losses at the gene ends were 5 bases for V and 3 bases for J; bases not matched to a gene: 10. CDR1 and CDR2 (germline): SEHNR, FQNEAQ (reference sequence). The CDR3 extends over 17 amino acids. In DNA form, the CDR3 reads TGTGCCAGCAGCCGGACAGGGGTTCGAGTTGACACCGGGGAGCTGTTTTTT. This sequence encodes CASSRTGVRVDTGELFF.

This rearrangement joins TRBV29-1 to TRBJ2-3, with 9 bases fitting TRBD2. V shed 5 bases and J 3 bases; nucleotides not matched to a gene: 3. Looked up from germline, CDR1 is SQVTM and CDR2 is ANQGSEA. The CDR3 has 13 amino acids. The CDR3 DNA is TGCAGCGTTCTTGGACTAGCGACAGATACGCAGTATTTT. This sequence encodes CSVLGLATDTQYF.

The chain uses TRBV5-1 and TRBJ2-7, with 8 bases aligning to TRBD2. The CDR3 is 12 residues long. V shed 4 bases and J 5 bases; nucleotides not matched to a gene: 2. Germline lookup yields CDR1 SGHRS and CDR2 YFSETQ. CDR3 in DNA: TGCGCCAGCAGCGTAGCGGGGCACGAGCAGTACTTC. Protein sequence: CASSVAGHEQYF.

The chain is built from TRBV7-9 and TRBJ2-7, with TRBD1 as a possible D gene (6 bases). Germline values: CDR1 SEHNR, CDR2 FQNEAQ (reference sequence). The V end lost 5 bases, the J end lost 0 bases, and 8 bases lay between the germline ends. There are 13 residues in the CDR3. Here the CDR3 DNA reads TGTGCCAGCAGCCACAGGGACTCCTACGAGCAGTACTTC. It specifies CASSHRDSYEQYF.